Each of the 28 T cell receptor beta chains below was sequenced from the same sample in a study of blood T cell repertoires in COVID-19. Sequencing used immunoSEQ multiplex PCR; TCRdb keeps in-frame clones, though not all of them. The sample includes about 480,000 clones, roughly nine tenths of them seen just once. Material: PBMCs or T cells enriched from blood (not recorded which). Source of these receptors: a woman in her fifties or sixties who had recovered from COVID-19.

This chain joins TRBV5-1 and TRBJ2-3; 8 bases are a match to TRBD1. V lost 2 bases, J lost 1 base, and 3 bases stayed unmatched. CDR1 is SGHRS and CDR2 is YFSETQ in the germline V gene. CDR3 length: 15 amino acids. The CDR3 DNA is TGCGCCAGCAGCTTTATGGGACAGGGCACAGATACGCAGTATTTT. Its translation: CASSFMGQGTDTQYF.

The chain combines TRBV19 with TRBJ2-5, with 7 nucleotides matching TRBD2. V was clipped by 3 bases and J by 5 bases; unmatched bases: 6. The CDR3 runs 14 residues. Germline V gene data show CDR1 as LNHDA and CDR2 as SQIVND (reference sequence). The CDR3 region is CASSMRGSGETQYF. DNA for the CDR3: TGTGCCAGTAGTATGCGTGGTAGCGGGGAGACCCAGTACTTC.

J is TRBJ2-1 and V is TRBV7-8, with 14 bases fitting TRBD2. This CDR3 has 17 residues. Germline V gene lookup returns CDR1 SGHVS and CDR2 FQNEAQ. Germline trimming cut 5 bases from V and 7 bases from J; bases unmatched to any gene: 10. The CDR3 DNA reads as TGTGCCAGCAGCCCAGGACTAGCGGGGGGCCCACCGAATGAGCAGTTCTTC. Residues: CASSPGLAGGPPNEQFF.

This chain links TRBV19 with TRBJ1-4; a possible D gene is TRBD1 (5 bases). This CDR3 is built from 14 residues. The V end was cut by 5 bases, the J end by 8 bases, with 15 bases between. The germline V gene encodes CDR1 LNHDA and CDR2 SQIVND (reference sequence). The CDR3 spells CASSPQDVGEKLFF. CDR3 DNA sequence: TGTGCCAGTAGTCCACAGGATGTGGGAGAAAAACTGTTTTTT. Based on the CDR3 plus reference TRBV19 and TRBJ1-4, the full variable domain is DGGITQSPKYLFRKEGQNVTLSCEQNLNHDAMYWYRQDPGQGLRLIYYSQIVNDFQKGDIAEGYSVSREKKESFPLTVTSAQKNPTAFYLCASSPQDVGEKLFFGSGTQLSVL.

This clone was seen only a few times. The chain joins TRBV11-2 to TRBJ2-7, with D possibly TRBD2 on 7 matching bases. This CDR3 has 14 amino acids. From germline, CDR1 is SGHAT and CDR2 FQNNGV. Trimming removed 4 bases from V and 5 bases from J, with 15 bases in between. The CDR3 sequence: CASSSGEGWDEQYF. CDR3 nucleotides: TGTGCCAGCAGCTCAGGGGAGGGCTGGGACGAGCAGTACTTC.

The genes are TRBV28 and TRBJ1-6, with TRBD1 matching 7 bases. The CDR3 is 15 residues long. After removal of 6 bases from V and 7 bases from J, the junction contained 9 bases not matched to a gene. CDR1 MDHEN and CDR2 SYDVKM come from the germline V gene. CDR3: CASRDPTGKNSPLHF. The CDR3, as DNA: TGTGCCAGCAGGGACCCGACAGGGAAAAATTCACCCCTCCACTTT.

V usage is TRBV28 and J usage is TRBJ2-7, with TRBD1 matching over 11 bases. V was clipped by 3 bases and J by 3 bases; unmatched bases: 4. The germline V gene encodes CDR1 MDHEN and CDR2 SYDVKM. The CDR3 runs 15 residues. The CDR3 loop is CASSFGQGASYEQYF. Here the CDR3 DNA reads TGTGCCAGCAGTTTCGGACAGGGGGCCAGCTACGAGCAGTACTTC.

Ten or more counts support this clone. The chain employs TRBV30 and TRBJ1-3, with 7 bases aligning to TRBD1. The ends lost 3 bases at V and 4 bases at J; junction bases unmatched: 6. CDR1 and CDR2 (germline): GTSNPN, SVGIG (reference sequence). There are 14 residues in the CDR3. Written as DNA, the CDR3 is TGTGCCTGGAGCCGACAGGGATCAGGAAACACCATATATTTT. This codes for CAWSRQGSGNTIYF.

The chain combines TRBV3-1 (or the pseudogene TRBV3-2) with TRBJ2-4; 10 bases line up with TRBD2. The CDR3 sequence is 16 residues long. The J segment lost 5 bases and the V segment lost 5 bases, leaving 9 bases of the junction unmatched. Germline V lookup: CDR1 LGHDT, CDR2 YNNKEL (reference sequence). The CDR3 DNA reads TGTGCCAGCAGCAGGTTGAGCGGGGGGGAGGAAAACATTCAGTACTTC. It is translated as CASSRLSGGEENIQYF.

This clone appeared a few times. The V call is TRBV19, the J call TRBJ1-6; 8 nucleotides match TRBD1. The J segment lost 0 bases and the V segment lost 9 bases, leaving 7 bases of the junction unmatched. This CDR3 contains 16 residues. Germline V gene data show CDR1 as LNHDA and CDR2 as SQIVND (reference sequence). DNA of the CDR3: TGTGCCAGCAAGGACAGGGTGGGCTCCTATAATTCACCCCTCCACTTT. Its translation: CASKDRVGSYNSPLHF.

The CDR3 loop reads CASSKVRASGGAGTDTQYF. As DNA, the CDR3 is TGTGCCAGCAGCAAAGTGAGGGCTAGCGGGGGGGCGGGCACAGATACGCAGTATTTT. The V call is TRBV21-1, the J call TRBJ2-3; the listed D gene, TRBD2, was not tested against the DNA. TRBV21-1 is tagged as a pseudogene. The CDR3 has 19 residues.

This sequence joins TRBV21-1 and TRBJ1-5; TRBD1 reflects the table's D call only, with no check against the DNA. TRBV21-1 is a listed pseudogene. The CDR3 has 14 residues. As DNA, the CDR3 is TGTGCCATTTTGGACAGGGATAGCAATCAGCCCCAGCATTTT. This translates into CAILDRDSNQPQHF.

DNA for the CDR3: TGTGCCTGGATGACAGGGGACACCGGGGAGCTGTTTTTT. Amino acids: CAWMTGDTGELFF. J is TRBJ2-2 and V is TRBV30; TRBD1 matches at 8 bases. Germline CDR1 GTSNPN, CDR2 SVGIG (reference sequence). V lost 4 bases, J lost 3 bases, and 1 base stayed unmatched. The CDR3 sequence is 13 residues long.

The genes are TRBV2 and TRBJ1-6, with D tentatively TRBD1 (5 bases). V lost 6 bases to trimming and J lost 10 bases, with 13 bases between them. Germline-derived CDR1 and CDR2 are SNHLY and FYNNEI. This CDR3 comprises 13 residues. The CDR3 sequence: CASRGGMGSPLHF. In nucleotides, the CDR3 is TGTGCCAGCAGGGGGGGAATGGGGTCACCCCTCCACTTT.

This chain connects TRBV7-7 to TRBJ2-3; 11 bases match TRBD2. The CDR3 is 13 residues long. Losses at the gene ends were 6 bases for V and 5 bases for J; bases not matched to a gene: 1. From germline, CDR1 is SSHAT and CDR2 FNYEAQ (reference sequence). CDR3 DNA sequence: TGTGCCAGCAGTACTAGCGGGGGAGATACGCAGTATTTT. Protein sequence: CASSTSGGDTQYF.

J is TRBJ1-1 and V is TRBV7-2; 7 bases agree with TRBD1. The junction had 5 bases not matched to a gene; V was cut back by 6 bases and J by 1 base. The CDR3 runs 14 residues. Germline V lookup: CDR1 SGHTA, CDR2 FQGNSA. The CDR3 spells CASRLNRGNTEAFF. As DNA, the CDR3 is TGTGCCAGCAGATTAAACAGGGGGAACACTGAAGCTTTCTTT.

CDR3 amino acids: CASSLGPGQPYEQYF. The CDR3 DNA reads as TGCGCCAGCAGCTTGGGTCCGGGACAGCCATACGAGCAGTACTTC. This chain joins TRBV5-1 and TRBJ2-7, with TRBD1 matching over 7 bases. The V and J ends lost 0 bases and 4 bases, in that order; junction bases with no gene match: 7. The germline CDR1 and CDR2 sequences are SGHRS and YFSETQ. This CDR3 has 15 amino acids.

This chain joins TRBV9 and TRBJ1-2, with D perhaps TRBD1 (6 bases). The V gene lost 4 bases and the J gene lost 6 bases, with 19 bases spanning the gap. Germline assignment: CDR1 SGDLS and CDR2 YYNGEE. The CDR3 extends over 15 amino acids. The CDR3 DNA follows: TGTGCCAGCAGCATACGATTCGGGGGGCCGGATGGCTACACCTTC. Translation: CASSIRFGGPDGYTF.

V usage is TRBV18 and J usage is TRBJ2-1; D perhaps matches TRBD1 (6 bases). CDR3 size: 15 residues. V lost 1 base to trimming and J lost 2 bases, with 9 bases between them. The V gene's germline CDR1 is KGHSH and CDR2 LQKENI. CDR3 in amino acids: CASSPQGQTYNEQFF. CDR3 bases: TGTGCCAGCTCACCACAAGGACAGACCTACAATGAGCAGTTCTTC.

The rearrangement uses TRBV7-9 and TRBJ2-3; 7 bases agree with TRBD2. The CDR3 consists of 14 residues. CDR1 SEHNR and CDR2 FQNEAQ come from the germline V gene (reference sequence). Trimming took 6 bases from V and 1 from J; bases not matched to a gene: 4. CDR3 sequence reads: CASSPSGGTDTQYF. The CDR3 DNA reads TGTGCCAGCAGTCCCAGCGGGGGCACAGATACGCAGTATTTT.

The rearrangement links TRBV6-1 to TRBJ2-2; no firm D call. Germline CDR1 and CDR2: MNHNS and SASEGT. V lost 6 bases, J lost 1 base, and 6 bases lay in between. This CDR3 is built from 13 residues. The CDR3 sequence: CASRTRNTGELFF. The CDR3 DNA reads TGTGCCAGCAGGACAAGGAACACCGGGGAGCTGTTTTTT.

The V gene is TRBV2, the J gene TRBJ1-6, with TRBD1 matching 7 bases. Germline trimming cut 4 bases from V and 10 bases from J; bases unmatched to any gene: 7. The CDR3 has 14 amino acids. CDR1 is SNHLY and CDR2 is FYNNEI in the germline V gene. The CDR3 spells CASSAGTAASPLHF. The CDR3 nucleotides are TGTGCCAGCAGTGCCGGGACAGCAGCATCACCCCTCCACTTT.

The chain employs TRBV2 and TRBJ1-1; 8 bases align to TRBD1. With 11 bases clipped from V and 5 bases from J, the junction kept 13 bases outside the gene matches. The CDR3 totals 14 residues. Germline V gives CDR1 SNHLY, CDR2 FYNNEI. For the CDR3, the DNA is TGTGCCTGCACCCCCCGGACAGGGACGACTGAAGCTTTCTTT. Its translation is CACTPRTGTTEAFF.

This chain uses TRBV10-1 with TRBJ1-6; the D gene is possibly TRBD1 (5 bases). Trimming left V 5 bases short and J 6 bases short, with 11 bases between. The CDR3 totals 14 residues. Germline V gene data show CDR1 as WNHNN and CDR2 as SYGVQD (reference sequence). In nucleotides, the CDR3 is TGCGCCAGCAGTCAGGGATCTCTTAATTCACCCCTCCACTTT. Its translation is CASSQGSLNSPLHF.

The V gene is TRBV5-1, the J gene TRBJ1-6, with 10 bases fitting TRBD1. Germline CDR1 reads SGHRS; CDR2 reads YFSETQ. The CDR3 runs 14 residues. V lost 5 bases, J lost 8 bases, and 4 bases stayed unmatched. Here the CDR3 reads CASRLGQGDSPLHF. CDR3 sequence (DNA): TGCGCCAGCAGACTTGGACAGGGGGATTCACCCCTCCACTTT. Supplemented by reference TRBV5-1 and TRBJ1-6, the full variable domain reads KAGVTQTPRYLIKTRGQQVTLSCSPISGHRSVSWYQQTPGQGLQFLFEYFSETQRNKGNFPGRFSGRQFSNSRSEMNVSTLELGDSALYLCASRLGQGDSPLHFGNGTRLTVT.

The chain is built from TRBV19 and TRBJ1-3; D remains ambiguous. Trimming stripped 0 bases from V and 2 bases from J, with 11 bases between. The CDR3 loop spans 16 amino acids. CDR1 is LNHDA and CDR2 is SQIVND in the germline V gene (reference sequence). Here the CDR3 DNA reads TGTGCCAGTAGTATAGACACACGCCTGACTGGAAACACCATATATTTT. Its translation: CASSIDTRLTGNTIYF.

The CDR3 spells CASSQLTLGYTF. Here the CDR3 DNA reads TGTGCCAGCAGCCAACTAACTTTAGGCTACACCTTC. The chain is built from TRBV3-1 (or the pseudogene TRBV3-2) and TRBJ1-2; D is undetermined. Germline-derived CDR1 and CDR2 are LGHDT and YNNKEL (reference sequence). The V end lost 2 bases, the J end lost 8 bases, and 9 bases lay between the germline ends. The CDR3 consists of 12 residues.

This chain uses TRBV5-1 with TRBJ1-3; D ambiguous. V shed 2 bases and J shed 1 base, with 13 bases lying between them. CDR3 length: 16 residues. CDR1 is SGHRS and CDR2 is YFSETQ in the germline V gene. CDR3 sequence reads: CASSLPTTMSGNTIYF. DNA of the CDR3: TGCGCCAGCAGCTTACCAACGACTATGTCTGGAAACACCATATATTTT. Full variable domain (outside the CDR3, taken from reference TRBV5-1 and TRBJ1-3): KAGVTQTPRYLIKTRGQQVTLSCSPISGHRSVSWYQQTPGQGLQFLFEYFSETQRNKGNFPGRFSGRQFSNSRSEMNVSTLELGDSALYLCASSLPTTMSGNTIYFGEGSWLTVV.